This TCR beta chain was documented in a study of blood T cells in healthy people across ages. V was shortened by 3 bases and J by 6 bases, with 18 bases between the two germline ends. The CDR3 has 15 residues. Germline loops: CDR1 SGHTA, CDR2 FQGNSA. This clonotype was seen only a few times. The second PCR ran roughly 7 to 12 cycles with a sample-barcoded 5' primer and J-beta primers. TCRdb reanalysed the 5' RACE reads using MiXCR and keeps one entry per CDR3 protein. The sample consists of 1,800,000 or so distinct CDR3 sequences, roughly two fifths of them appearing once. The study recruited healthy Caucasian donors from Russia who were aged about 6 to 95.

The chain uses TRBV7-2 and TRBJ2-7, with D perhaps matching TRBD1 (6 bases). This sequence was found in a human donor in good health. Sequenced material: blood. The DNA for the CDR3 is TGTGCCAGCAGCTTCCTGACAGGAACCCAATTCGAGCAGTACTTC. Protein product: CASSFLTGTQFEQYF.